This TCR beta chain was captured in a study of cytomegalovirus exposure and HLA in healthy donors. About the research overall: As released early, the data held around 80 million unique TCRs from HLA-typed donors.

Primers included in the PCR were 60 Vbeta and 13 Jbeta primers. Clones were sequenced by immunoSEQ multiplex PCR, and TCRdb holds only the in-frame ones, with some missing. The sample lists 160,000 or so clones; roughly 80% were seen once. Study-wide findings and caveats: Sequencing depth across donors, presence/absence analyses assumed, was roughly uniform.

The V end was cut by 3 bases, the J end by 3 bases, with 8 bases between. The germline V gene encodes CDR1 LNHDA and CDR2 SQIVND (reference sequence). The CDR3 totals 14 residues. Of note for this clone: Its antigen is not known.

The V gene is TRBV19, the J gene TRBJ1-4; no reliable D call. Sequencing used PBMCs. The clonotype was recovered from a man younger than 30 in good health and CMV-seropositive. The CDR3 region is CASSIRGANEKLFF. CDR3 coding DNA: TGTGCCAGTAGTATTCGTGGAGCTAATGAAAAACTGTTTTTT.